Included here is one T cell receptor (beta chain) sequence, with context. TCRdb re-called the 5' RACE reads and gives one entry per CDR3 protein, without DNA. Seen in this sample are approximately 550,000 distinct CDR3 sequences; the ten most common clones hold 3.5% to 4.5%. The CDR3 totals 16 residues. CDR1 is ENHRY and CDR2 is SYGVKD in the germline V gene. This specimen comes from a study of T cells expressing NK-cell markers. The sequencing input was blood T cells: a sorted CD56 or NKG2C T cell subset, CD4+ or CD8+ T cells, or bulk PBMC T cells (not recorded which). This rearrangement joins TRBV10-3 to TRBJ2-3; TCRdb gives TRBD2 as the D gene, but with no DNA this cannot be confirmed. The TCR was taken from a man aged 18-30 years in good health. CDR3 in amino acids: CAITGTSGEKVDTQYF.